The sample holds one count of the clone carrying this T cell receptor beta chain. The antigen is unknown. Per the germline V gene, CDR1 is MDHEN and CDR2 is SYDVKM. V lost 7 bases and J 5 bases, leaving 18 bases between the germline ends. This CDR3 region has 14 residues. The data were taken from a study of PD-L1 blockade in urothelial cancer. Described time point: pretreatment peripheral blood. General study findings and limits: Sub-median blood TCR clonality before treatment predicted longer survival. Enhanced expansion of tumor-associated blood clones at 3 weeks characterized durable-benefit patients.

The repertoire was sequenced with immunoSEQ multiplex PCR; TCRdb's copy has only in-frame clones and lacks some. The data contain over 75,000 clones, roughly 84% of them singletons. This chain joins TRBV28 and TRBJ2-7; possibly TRBD1 for D (6 bases). The sequence was obtained from a man aged 60 to 75 with urothelial cancer. Here the sequenced sample was PBMCs, taken around atezolizumab (anti-PD-L1) treatment. The CDR3 region has the DNA TGTGCCAGCAACCCGGGACAACCGCCGAACGAGCAGTACTTC. Its translation: CASNPGQPPNEQYF.